The 14 T cell receptor beta chains given below trace back to one sample, sequenced in a study of T cell repertoires in cytomegalovirus infection. TCRdb called the reads again in MiXCR, with one record for every CDR3 protein. The data contain hundreds of thousands of distinct CDR3 sequences, under 40% of them singletons. The antigens these receptors bind are not known. The material sequenced was cultured CD8+ T cells from PBMCs, taken from culture after CMV antigen stimulation. The receptors were gathered from a human donor in good health (CMV status not recorded). Some clones in this sample may be carry-over from other donors' samples.

This clonotype has a handful of counts. V and J are TRBV7-9 and TRBJ1-2, with TRBD1 as a possible D gene (6 bases). CDR1 SEHNR and CDR2 FQNEAQ come from the germline V gene (reference sequence). The germline V and J ends were trimmed by 2 bases and 13 bases, with 11 bases remaining between them. This CDR3 comprises 11 residues. DNA for the CDR3: TGTGCCAGCAGCTTAAATACAGGGAGCACCTTC. This gives the protein CASSLNTGSTF.

The gene calls are TRBV5-5 and TRBJ1-1; TRBD1 matches at 9 bases. The V gene end was trimmed by 9 bases and the J gene end by 1 base; junction bases not matched to a gene: 10. The CDR3 is 15 residues long. Germline values: CDR1 SGHKS, CDR2 YYEKEE (reference sequence). CDR3 sequence (DNA): TGTGCCACTTTCAGGAGGGGACAGGGGAACACTGAAGCTTTCTTT. The encoded protein is CATFRRGQGNTEAFF. The variable domain in full, completed from reference TRBV5-5 and TRBJ1-1, reads DAGVTQSPTHLIKTRGQQVTLRCSPISGHKSVSWYQQVLGQGPQFIFQYYEKEERGRGNFPDRFSARQFPNYSSELNVNALLLGDSALYLCATFRRGQGNTEAFFGQGTRLTVV.

For this clonotype: At one of its ends the junction is not consistent with the germline gene, which may arise from a read error. The chain couples TRBV2 to TRBJ1-6; D gene unclear. This CDR3 contains 16 residues. The V gene's germline CDR1 is SNHLY and CDR2 FYNNEI. The CDR3 is CASSDFGSSYDSPLHF. The CDR3 DNA follows: TGTGCCAGCAGTGATTTCGGGAGCTCCTATGATTCACCCCTCCACTTT. The full variable domain, with the rest looked up from reference TRBV2 and TRBJ1-6, is EPEVTQTPSHQVTQMGQEVILRCVPISNHLYFYWYRQILGQKVEFLVSFYNNEISEKSEIFDDQFSVERPDGSNFTLKIRSTKLEDSAMYFCASSDFGSSYDSPLHFGNGTRLTVT.

With regard to this clonotype: A much larger clone lies a single base off, so this may be a read error. The chain is built from TRBV7-9 and TRBJ2-7; tentative D call: TRBD1 (5 bases). Looked up from germline, CDR1 is SEHNR and CDR2 is FQNEAQ (reference sequence). CDR3 length: 16 amino acids. V lost 5 bases and J 0 bases, leaving 17 bases between the germline ends. CDR3 in DNA: TGTGCCAGCAGCCCATTGGTACAGGCCGTCTCCTACGAGCAGTACGTC. Its translation: CASSPLVQAVSYEQYV.

The rearrangement links TRBV19 to TRBJ1-2, with 8 nucleotides matching TRBD1. The CDR3 covers 14 residues. Germline assignment: CDR1 LNHDA and CDR2 SQIVND (reference sequence). Trimming cost V 7 bases and J 4 bases; bases outside gene matches: 8. The CDR3 nucleotides are TGTGCCAGTACCTCACCAGGGGGCGGCTATGGCTACACCTTC. Encoded protein: CASTSPGGGYGYTF.

This chain joins TRBV12-3 or TRBV12-4 and TRBJ1-4; D gene uncertain. The V end was cut by 3 bases, the J end by 8 bases, with 19 bases between. The CDR3 runs 16 residues. CDR3 nucleotides: TGTGCCAGCAGTTTTGGGCAGCCCTCCAAATGGGAAAAACTGTTTTTT. It codes for CASSFGQPSKWEKLFF.

This clonotype has a count of ten or more. This chain joins TRBV7-2 and TRBJ2-7; TRBD2 matches at 10 bases. Per the germline V gene, CDR1 is SGHTA and CDR2 is FQGNSA. V lost 1 base to trimming and J lost 2 bases; unmatched junction nucleotides: 5. The CDR3 is 16 residues long. The CDR3: CASSLGSGGPAYEQYV. The CDR3, as DNA: TGTGCCAGCAGCTTAGGTAGCGGGGGGCCGGCCTACGAGCAGTACGTC.

This clonotype was detected only once. A junction boundary mismatches the germline segment, possibly from a read error. This rearrangement joins TRBV27 to TRBJ2-5; maybe TRBD2 (5 bases). Germline V CDR1 and CDR2: MNHEY, SMNVEV (reference sequence). The CDR3 spans 14 residues. This CDR3 is CVSSPLGAEETQYF. Here the CDR3 DNA reads TGTGTCAGCAGTCCCCTGGGAGCGGAAGAGACCCAGTACTTC.

This chain connects TRBV28 to TRBJ2-5; D may be TRBD1 (5 bases). Trimming pared 6 bases from V and 1 base from J, leaving 24 bases between. CDR3 size: 18 residues. The germline V gene encodes CDR1 MDHEN and CDR2 SYDVKM. The CDR3 sequence is CASSSLFPQDTAQETQYF. The CDR3 DNA reads TGTGCCAGCAGCTCCCTCTTCCCCCAGGACACGGCCCAAGAGACCCAGTACTTC.

This clonotype was counted many times. This chain links TRBV7-9 with TRBJ1-1; D might be TRBD1 (5 bases). The V gene lost 5 bases and the J gene lost 0 bases, with 10 bases spanning the gap. This CDR3 contains 14 residues. Germline CDR1 and CDR2: SEHNR and FQNEAQ (reference sequence). CDR3 sequence: CASSDRDMNTEAFF. CDR3 nucleotides: TGTGCCAGCAGCGACAGAGACATGAACACTGAAGCTTTCTTT. The entire variable domain, with the rest obtained from reference TRBV7-9 and TRBJ1-1, is as follows: DTGVSQNPRHKITKRGQNVTFRCDPISEHNRLYWYRQTLGQGPEFLTYFQNEAQLEKSRLLSDRFSAERPKGSFSTLEIQRTEQGDSAMYLCASSDRDMNTEAFFGQGTRLTVV.

Remarks on this clonotype: A much larger clone differs from this one at a single base, so this may be a read error. The chain employs TRBV27 and TRBJ2-7, with no clear D. The CDR3 loop spans 13 amino acids. The germline gives CDR1 MNHEY, CDR2 SMNVEV (reference sequence). V was clipped by 5 bases and J by 3 bases, with 11 bases between them. As DNA, the CDR3 is TGTGCCAGCAGTATAACAGTGGTCTACGAGCAGTACTTC. Translation gives CASSITVVYEQYF.

In this sample, this clonotype turned up a few times. The chain is built from TRBV6-2 or TRBV6-3 and TRBJ1-4; D not resolved. Germline lookup yields CDR1 MNHEY and CDR2 SVGEGT. The V end lost 4 bases, the J end lost 12 bases, and 15 bases lay between the germline ends. This CDR3 contains 13 residues. In nucleotides, the CDR3 is TGTGCCAGCAGTTCCCTCCCCGAGGCGGAACTGTTTTTT. It translates to CASSSLPEAELFF.

On this clonotype: A much larger clone differs from this one at a single base, so this may be a read error. The DNA for the CDR3 is TGTGTCAGCAGCAAGACAGGGGGCTCGGCCTACGAGCAGTACGTC. Protein: CVSSKTGGSAYEQYV. The J gene is TRBJ2-7, the V gene TRBV7-2; the match to TRBD1 covers 10 bases. Per the germline V gene, CDR1 is SGHTA and CDR2 is FQGNSA. The CDR3 is 15 residues long.

This clonotype was picked up many times. The chain uses TRBV12-3 or TRBV12-4 and TRBJ1-1; no definite D call. This CDR3 has 16 amino acids. V lost 5 bases and J 0 bases, leaving 16 bases between the germline ends. The CDR3 coding sequence is TGTGCCAGCAGTCCCCAGCAAATAGTCTTGAACACTGAAGCTTTCTTT. Translating it yields CASSPQQIVLNTEAFF.